This T cell receptor beta chain was documented in a study of identical twins. Study observations and caveats: Memory repertoires lacked the insertion deficit that abundant cord blood beta clonotypes showed. Conclusions rested on cross-sectional statistics rather than following the same donors.

This clonotype occurred a few times. Antigen unknown. Template switching added a universal primer site; cDNA carried unique molecular identifiers. Each CDR3 protein is one row after TCRdb ran MiXCR on the 5' RACE reads. This table holds about 390,000 distinct CDR3 sequences, approximately 9.1% found once. CDR3 length: 14 amino acids. The V gene's germline CDR1 is SGHDT and CDR2 YYEEEE. Trimming removed 2 bases from V and 7 bases from J, with 12 bases in between. The sample comprised naive T cells sorted from blood. The sequence came from a woman aged 45 to 65 in good health. The chain combines TRBV5-6 with TRBJ2-2; no firm D call. In nucleotides, the CDR3 is TGTGCCAGCAGCTTTGATGCCGGTAGCGGGGAGCTGTTTTTT. This translates into CASSFDAGSGELFF.